The rows below give T cell receptor beta chains drawn from one sample of a study of response to subunit inactivated influenza vaccine. TCRdb re-derived calls from the RT-PCR reads in MiXCR, one entry per CDR3 protein. The sample includes hundreds of thousands of distinct CDR3 sequences, around 16% of them seen just once. The input for sequencing was PBMCs from blood, taken about 13 days after vaccination. The receptors come from a man between 50 and 59 years old who received an inactivated influenza vaccine. The CDR3 runs from the conserved cysteine through the conserved F or W. A D gene is named only where the DNA matches it firmly. Rows may omit the clone size; those that give it use once, few, many or a size class.

>TRBJ2-7|TRBD1|few|TRBV20-1
CSAGQGGYEQYF
TGCAGTGCGGGACAGGGCGGCTACGAGCAGTACTTC
>TRBJ2-7|TRBD1|few|TRBV28
CASNQIGAGGAYEQYF
TGTGCCAGCAACCAAATCGGGGCAGGGGGTGCCTACGAGCAGTACTTC
>TRBJ1-3|NA|NA|TRBV7-9
CASSFPSDTIYF
TGTGCCAGCAGCTTCCCCTCGGACACCATATATTTT
>TRBJ1-1|NA|NA|TRBV18
CASSPVADMNTEAFF
TGTGCCAGCTCACCAGTAGCTGACATGAACACTGAAGCTTTCTTT
>TRBJ2-3|TRBD2|many|TRBV29-1
CSVRSGTSGGDTQYF
TGCAGCGTTCGTTCCGGGACTAGCGGGGGCGATACGCAGTATTTT
>TRBJ2-1|TRBD2|many|TRBV2
CASKYDSGGGNEQFF
TGTGCCAGCAAATACGATAGCGGGGGGGGGAATGAGCAGTTCTTC
>TRBJ2-3|NA|NA|TRBV7-9
CASSSPQTGGRTDTQYF
TGTGCCAGCAGCTCTCCCCAGACGGGGGGCCGCACAGATACGCAGTATTTT
>TRBJ2-3|TRBD2|few|TRBV20-1
CSASDPTSGGNTDTQYF
TGCAGTGCTAGTGACCCGACTAGCGGGGGAAACACAGATACGCAGTATTTT
>TRBJ2-1|TRBD2|NA|TRBV6-1
CASSLSGRTNNEQFF
TGTGCCAGCAGTCTGAGCGGGAGGACCAACAATGAGCAGTTCTTC
>TRBJ2-7|NA|NA|TRBV15
CATSRDATVGSYEQYF
TGTGCCACCAGCAGAGACGCGACGGTGGGCTCCTACGAGCAGTACTTC
>TRBJ2-2|NA|NA|TRBV7-9
CASSLVGSDLRTGELFF
TGTGCCAGCAGCTTAGTTGGTAGCGACCTTAGGACCGGGGAGCTGTTTTTT
>TRBJ2-1|NA|NA|TRBV7-8
CASSLDAYGDEQFF
TGTGCCAGCAGCTTAGATGCCTACGGGGATGAGCAGTTCTTC
>TRBJ1-1|TRBD1|few|TRBV5-6
CASRTTGVTEAFF
TGTGCCAGCAGGACTACAGGGGTGACTGAAGCTTTCTTT
>TRBJ1-2|NA|few|TRBV5-6
CASSLFGGAGGDYGYTF
TGTGCCAGCAGCTTATTTGGGGGGGCCGGGGGTGACTATGGCTACACCTTC
>TRBJ2-7|TRBD1|few|TRBV27
CASSLGQLIYEQYF
TGTGCCAGCAGTTTGGGACAGCTGATTTACGAGCAGTACTTC
>TRBJ2-5|NA|few|TRBV10-2
CASSEGGQKETQYF
TGCGCCAGCAGTGAGGGGGGGCAGAAAGAGACCCAGTACTTC
>TRBJ2-4|NA|NA|TRBV12-3/TRBV12-4
CASSSGGVAKNIQYF
TGTGCCAGCAGCTCAGGGGGGGTAGCCAAAAACATTCAGTACTTC
>TRBJ2-5|NA|NA|TRBV28
CASSLLGVKGETQYF
TGTGCCAGCAGTTTACTGGGGGTTAAGGGAGAGACCCAGTACTTC
>TRBJ1-2|TRBD1|few|TRBV6-1
CASSPFGRRGRSGYTF
TGTGCCAGCAGTCCCTTTGGCCGGAGGGGGCGTAGCGGCTACACCTTC
>TRBJ1-1|NA|NA|TRBV5-1
CASTPGNSNTEAFF
TGCGCCAGCACTCCCGGGAATTCGAACACTGAAGCTTTCTTT
>TRBJ1-2|NA|few|TRBV27
CASSSHGGYGYTF
TGTGCCAGCAGTTCCCACGGTGGCTATGGCTACACCTTC
>TRBJ2-6|NA|NA|TRBV6-2/TRBV6-3
CASSPFGTGANVLTF
TGTGCCAGCAGTCCCTTCGGGACTGGGGCCAACGTCCTGACTTTC
>TRBJ2-3|TRBD1|NA|TRBV20-1
CSARGQGPDTQYF
TGCAGTGCTAGGGGACAGGGGCCAGATACGCAGTATTTT
>TRBJ2-1|NA|many|TRBV5-6
CASSLFQGSYNEQFF
TGTGCCAGCAGCTTGTTTCAGGGCTCCTACAATGAGCAGTTCTTC
>TRBJ2-2|NA|NA|TRBV5-5
CTSSLYPGELFF
TGTACCAGCAGCTTGTATCCCGGGGAGCTGTTTTTT
>TRBJ1-1|NA|NA|TRBV5-1
CASSLVYLGSEAFF
TGCGCCAGCAGCTTGGTTTATCTCGGGAGTGAAGCTTTCTTT
>TRBJ2-7|NA|NA|TRBV9
CASSVGGGTVKYEQYF
TGTGCCAGCAGCGTAGGCGGGGGGACAGTCAAATACGAGCAGTACTTC
>TRBJ2-3|NA|NA|TRBV7-2
CASSLGRASGPTSTDTQYF
TGTGCCAGCAGCCTAGGGCGGGCCAGCGGGCCCACTAGCACAGATACGCAGTATTTT
>TRBJ1-5|NA|few|TRBV5-1
CASSLGELGLGQPQHF
TGCGCCAGCAGCTTGGGTGAATTGGGGTTAGGTCAGCCCCAGCATTTT
>TRBJ2-7|NA|NA|TRBV4-3
CASSQEMAGSQQYF
TGCGCCAGCAGCCAAGAAATGGCAGGTTCTCAGCAGTACTTC
>TRBJ2-7|NA|few|TRBV11-2
CASSLDGGSFYEQYF
TGTGCCAGCAGCTTAGACGGCGGCTCCTTCTACGAGCAGTACTTC
>TRBJ2-5|TRBD2|NA|TRBV12-3/TRBV12-4
CASSSTSGGFKETQYF
TGTGCCAGCAGTTCGACTAGCGGGGGGTTTAAGGAGACCCAGTACTTC
>TRBJ2-1|TRBD2|few|TRBV19
CASSIAVSGGEQFF
TGTGCCAGTAGTATAGCCGTTAGCGGGGGCGAGCAGTTCTTC
>TRBJ2-3|NA|NA|TRBV20-1
CSATDLRGNTDTQYF
TGCAGTGCTACCGATTTGCGCGGAAACACAGATACGCAGTATTTT
>TRBJ2-7|TRBD2|few|TRBV6-5
CASSYTYPSGRTYEQYF
TGTGCCAGCAGTTACACATATCCTAGCGGGCGTACCTACGAGCAGTACTTC
>TRBJ2-1|TRBD2|many|TRBV10-2
CASSWTSGAYNEQFF
TGCGCCAGCAGTTGGACTAGCGGGGCTTACAATGAGCAGTTCTTC
>TRBJ2-7|NA|NA|TRBV20-1
CSASEAKGVYEQYF
TGCAGTGCTTCTGAGGCTAAAGGGGTCTACGAGCAGTACTTC
>TRBJ1-6|TRBD1|NA|TRBV20-1
CSARRDRGVSPLHF
TGCAGTGCTAGAAGAGACAGGGGGGTTTCACCCCTCCACTTT
>TRBJ2-3|TRBD1|NA|TRBV5-6
CASSLLTGGSDTQYF
TGTGCCAGCAGCTTATTGACAGGGGGCTCAGATACGCAGTATTTT
>TRBJ1-5|NA|NA|TRBV29-1
CSVAGTPNQPQHF
TGCAGCGTTGCCGGGACACCCAATCAGCCCCAGCATTTT
>TRBJ2-1|TRBD2|NA|TRBV19
CASTLTGTRDNEQFF
TGTGCCAGTACCCTAACCGGGACTAGAGACAATGAGCAGTTCTTC
>TRBJ2-5|NA|few|TRBV28
CASSPGLGERRKTQYF
TGTGCCAGCAGTCCAGGCCTGGGCGAGCGCAGGAAGACCCAGTACTTC
>TRBJ1-2|NA|NA|TRBV4-3
CASSQDRGRYTF
TGCGCCAGCAGCCAAGATCGGGGGCGCTACACCTTC